This TCR beta chain was captured in a study of blood T cell repertoires in COVID-19. The length of the CDR3 is 14 residues. Germline V CDR1 and CDR2: SGHRS, YFSETQ. J lost 2 bases, V lost 6 bases, and 6 bases had no gene match. In the original processing: Amplification with reference gene primers provided the estimates of nucleated cell counts. The assay was immunoSEQ multiplex PCR, and TCRdb's table has in-frame clones only and misses some. That table gives V, J and clone size, and the DNA gave D and trimming. Among 250,000 to 350,000 clones listed, 75% to 90% were seen once. V gene TRBV5-1 combines with J gene TRBJ1-1; 8 bases line up with TRBD1. What was sequenced was peripheral blood. The clonotype originates from an older woman with acute or convalescent COVID-19. The CDR3 reads CASTRGQGNTEAFF. The CDR3 DNA follows: TGCGCCAGCACCCGTGGACAGGGAAACACTGAAGCTTTCTTT.